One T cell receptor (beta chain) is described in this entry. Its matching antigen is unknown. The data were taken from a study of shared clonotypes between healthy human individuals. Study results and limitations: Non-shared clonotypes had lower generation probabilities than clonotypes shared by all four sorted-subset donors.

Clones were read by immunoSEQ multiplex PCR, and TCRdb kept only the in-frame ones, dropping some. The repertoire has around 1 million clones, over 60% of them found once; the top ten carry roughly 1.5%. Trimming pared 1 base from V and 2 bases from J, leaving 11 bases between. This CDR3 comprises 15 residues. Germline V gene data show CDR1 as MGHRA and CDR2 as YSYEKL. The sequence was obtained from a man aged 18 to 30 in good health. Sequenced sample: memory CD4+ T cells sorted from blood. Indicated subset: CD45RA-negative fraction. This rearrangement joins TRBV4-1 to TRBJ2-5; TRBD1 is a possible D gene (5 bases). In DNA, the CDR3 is TGCGCCAGCAGCCAAGTTGGGGCAGCTCAAGAGACCCAGTACTTC. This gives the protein CASSQVGAAQETQYF.